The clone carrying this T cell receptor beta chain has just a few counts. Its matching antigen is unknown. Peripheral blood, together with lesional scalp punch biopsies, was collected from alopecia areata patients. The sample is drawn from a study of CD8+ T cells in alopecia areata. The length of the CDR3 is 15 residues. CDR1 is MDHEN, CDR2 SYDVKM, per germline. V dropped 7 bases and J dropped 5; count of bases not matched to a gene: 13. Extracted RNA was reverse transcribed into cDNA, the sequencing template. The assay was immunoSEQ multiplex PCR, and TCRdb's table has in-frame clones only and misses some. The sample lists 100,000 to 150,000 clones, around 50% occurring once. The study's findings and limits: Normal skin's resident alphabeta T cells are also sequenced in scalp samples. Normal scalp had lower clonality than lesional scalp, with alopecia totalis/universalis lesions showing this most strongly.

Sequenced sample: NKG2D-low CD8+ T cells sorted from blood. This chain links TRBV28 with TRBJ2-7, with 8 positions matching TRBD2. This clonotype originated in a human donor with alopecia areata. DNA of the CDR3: TGTGCCAGCACACTTATCGGGGGGGCCTTCGACGAGCAGTACTTC. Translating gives CASTLIGGAFDEQYF.